The 14 T cell receptor beta chains listed next were all sequenced from one sample in a study of spatial heterogeneity in lung cancer. TCRdb independently ran MiXCR on the 5' RACE reads; one entry per CDR3 protein. The sample includes tens of thousands of distinct CDR3 sequences, approximately 19% of them seen just once. Specified time point: blood at routine non-recurrence follow-up after resection. Sequences were derived from PBMCs, sampled at follow-up. The receptors here all came from a male donor with early-stage non-small cell lung cancer.

In this sample, this clonotype turned up many times. The chain is built from TRBV20-1 and TRBJ2-3; the D gene is possibly TRBD1 (6 bases). V was cut by 5 bases and J by 4 bases, with 16 bases left in between. From germline, CDR1 is DFQATT and CDR2 SNEGSKA (reference sequence). The CDR3 loop spans 14 amino acids. CDR3 sequence: CSAGTNPRADTQYF. CDR3 coding DNA: TGCAGTGCTGGGACAAACCCGAGGGCAGATACGCAGTATTTT.

In this sample, this clonotype is medium-sized. V is TRBV7-2 and J is TRBJ2-7; D not certain. V lost 6 bases, J lost 2 bases, and 14 bases lay in between. Germline CDR1 is SGHTA and CDR2 is FQGNSA. The CDR3 loop spans 14 amino acids. CDR3 protein: CASRSGPPPYEQYF. CDR3 coding DNA: TGTGCCAGCAGATCAGGCCCACCCCCCTACGAGCAGTACTTC.

The chain carries TRBV2 and TRBJ2-1; possible D gene TRBD2, 5 bases. The CDR3 loop spans 17 amino acids. The V and J ends lost 5 bases and 3 bases respectively, with 20 bases between them. Germline V gene sequence: CDR1 SNHLY, CDR2 FYNNEI. CDR3 bases: TGTGCCAGCAGTTACTCCCCGGGGAACGGGGTCTACAATGAGCAGTTCTTC. Its protein is CASSYSPGNGVYNEQFF.

The chain has TRBV2 and TRBJ2-2; D is undetermined. With 4 bases removed from V and 5 bases from J, the gap between germline ends came to 8 bases. Per germline, CDR1 SNHLY and CDR2 FYNNEI. The CDR3 covers 13 residues. CDR3 region: CASSVSRTGELFF. The CDR3 DNA reads as TGTGCCAGCAGTGTGAGCAGAACCGGGGAGCTGTTTTTT.

V gene TRBV24-1 combines with J gene TRBJ1-5; 9 bases are a match to TRBD1. CDR1 is KGHDR, CDR2 SFDVKD, per germline. The V segment lost 4 bases and the J segment 4 bases; nucleotides outside the gene matches: 4. The CDR3 runs to 15 residues. The chain's CDR3 is CATSEGDRANQPQHF. CDR3 nucleotide sequence: TGTGCCACCAGTGAGGGGGACAGGGCTAATCAGCCCCAGCATTTT.

The J gene is TRBJ1-1, the V gene TRBV4-1; tentative D call: TRBD1 (5 bases). Trimming removed 7 bases from V and 4 bases from J, with 16 bases in between. This CDR3 has 14 amino acids. The V gene's germline CDR1 is MGHRA and CDR2 YSYEKL. CDR3 coding DNA: TGCGCCAGCAACTCCCTGGGGGGTGGCACTGAAGCTTTCTTT. Translation gives CASNSLGGGTEAFF.

This clonotype has a count of ten or more. The chain recombines TRBV20-1 with TRBJ2-5; D remains ambiguous. Germline loops: CDR1 DFQATT, CDR2 SNEGSKA (reference sequence). CDR3 length equals 12 residues. The V gene lost 5 bases and the J gene lost 0 bases, with 7 bases spanning the gap. CDR3 sequence: CSAEMYQETQYF. CDR3 coding DNA: TGCAGTGCTGAAATGTACCAAGAGACCCAGTACTTC.

The genes are TRBV20-1 and TRBJ2-7; D perhaps matches TRBD2 (6 bases). CDR1 DFQATT and CDR2 SNEGSKA come from the germline V gene (reference sequence). The CDR3 sequence is 14 residues long. Trimming shortened V by 5 bases and J by 1 base, and 15 bases separated the two germline ends. The CDR3 nucleotides are TGCAGTGCTGGGGACTCCTCGACTTCCTACGAGCAGTACTTC. As protein: CSAGDSSTSYEQYF.

Many counts were recorded for this clonotype. The DNA for the CDR3 is TGTGCCAGCAGCTTAGCGGGCGACTATGGCTACACCTTC. Its protein is CASSLAGDYGYTF. This chain connects TRBV7-2 to TRBJ1-2; D remains ambiguous. The length of the CDR3 is 13 residues. The V end lost 0 bases, the J end lost 3 bases, and 5 bases lay between the germline ends. Germline V gene lookup returns CDR1 SGHTA and CDR2 FQGNSA.

The chain uses TRBV19 and TRBJ2-1, with D unresolved. Germline values: CDR1 LNHDA, CDR2 SQIVND (reference sequence). The CDR3 loop spans 14 amino acids. Trimming left V 1 base short and J 0 bases short, with 4 bases between. The CDR3 protein is CASSIVSSYNEQFF. Written as DNA, the CDR3 is TGTGCCAGTAGTATAGTAAGCTCCTACAATGAGCAGTTCTTC.

There are a few counts of this clonotype. CDR3 sequence (DNA): TGTGCCAGCAGCACTGGACCGGGACTAGCGGAGAGCACCGGGGAGCTGTTTTTT. This sequence encodes CASSTGPGLAESTGELFF. This chain connects TRBV7-3 to TRBJ2-2, with TRBD2 matching 11 bases. Germline V gene data show CDR1 as SGHTA and CDR2 as FQGTGA. V trimming: 5 bases; J trimming: 4 bases; junction bases outside the gene matches: 12. This CDR3 region has 18 residues. The variable domain in full, completed from reference TRBV7-3 and TRBJ2-2, reads GAGVSQTPSNKVTEKGKYVELRCDPISGHTALYWYRQSLGQGPEFLIYFQGTGAADDSGLPNDRFFAVRPEGSVSTLKIQRTERGDSAVYLCASSTGPGLAESTGELFFGEGSRLTVL.

This clonotype was found a few times. This sequence joins TRBV4-3 and TRBJ1-2; D perhaps matches TRBD1 (6 bases). CDR1 LGHNA and CDR2 YSLEER come from the germline V gene. The CDR3 is 15 residues long. V shed 0 bases and J shed 3 bases, with 11 bases lying between them. The CDR3: CASSQDPGADYGYTF. The CDR3 bases are TGCGCCAGCAGCCAAGATCCAGGGGCGGACTATGGCTACACCTTC.

This clonotype appeared a few times. The chain employs TRBV15 and TRBJ2-3, with D perhaps TRBD1 (6 bases). CDR1 and CDR2 from the germline V gene are LNHNV and YYDKDF (reference sequence). The V and J ends lost 0 bases and 10 bases respectively, with 8 bases between them. CDR3 length: 12 residues. In DNA, the CDR3 is TGTGCCACCAGCAGAGATACAGGGTCGCAGTATTTT. Translating it yields CATSRDTGSQYF.

This clonotype has a count of ten or more. This chain links TRBV12-3 or TRBV12-4 with TRBJ1-1, with D hard to call. The CDR3 contains 13 residues. Trimming pared 5 bases from V and 3 bases from J, leaving 10 bases between. CDR3 amino acids: CASSPFGDTEAFF. The CDR3 DNA follows: TGTGCCAGCAGTCCCTTCGGGGACACTGAAGCTTTCTTT.